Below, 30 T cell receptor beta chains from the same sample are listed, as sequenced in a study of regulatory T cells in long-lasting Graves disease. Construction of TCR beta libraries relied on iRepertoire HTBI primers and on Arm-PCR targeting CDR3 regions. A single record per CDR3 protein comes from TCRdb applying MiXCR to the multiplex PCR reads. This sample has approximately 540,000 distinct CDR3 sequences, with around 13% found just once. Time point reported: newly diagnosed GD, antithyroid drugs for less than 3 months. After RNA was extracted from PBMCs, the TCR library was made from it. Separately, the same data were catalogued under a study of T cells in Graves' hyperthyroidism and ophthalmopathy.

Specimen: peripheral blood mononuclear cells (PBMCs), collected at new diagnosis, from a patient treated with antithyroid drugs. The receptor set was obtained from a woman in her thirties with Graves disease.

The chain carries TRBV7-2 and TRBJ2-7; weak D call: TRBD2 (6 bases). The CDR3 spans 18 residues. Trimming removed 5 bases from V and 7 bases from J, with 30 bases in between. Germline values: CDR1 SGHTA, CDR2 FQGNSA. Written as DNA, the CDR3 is TGTGCCAGCAGCCCCCGAGCCCCAGGCGGGACGCGTTTGGGGGAGCAGTACTTC. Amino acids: CASSPRAPGGTRLGEQYF.

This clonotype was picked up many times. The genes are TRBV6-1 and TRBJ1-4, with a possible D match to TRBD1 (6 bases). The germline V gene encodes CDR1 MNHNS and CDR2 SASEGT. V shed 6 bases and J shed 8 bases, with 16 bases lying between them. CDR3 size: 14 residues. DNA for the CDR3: TGTGCCAGCAGACCTACAGGGAACCGCGAAAAACTGTTTTTT. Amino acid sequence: CASRPTGNREKLFF.

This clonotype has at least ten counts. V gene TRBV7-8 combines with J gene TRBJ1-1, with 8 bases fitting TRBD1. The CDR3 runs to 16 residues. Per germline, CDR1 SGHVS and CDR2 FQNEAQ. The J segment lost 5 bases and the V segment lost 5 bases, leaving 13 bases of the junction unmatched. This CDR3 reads CASSQGQGAFLTEAFF. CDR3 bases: TGTGCCAGCAGCCAGGGGCAGGGGGCGTTTTTAACTGAAGCTTTCTTT.

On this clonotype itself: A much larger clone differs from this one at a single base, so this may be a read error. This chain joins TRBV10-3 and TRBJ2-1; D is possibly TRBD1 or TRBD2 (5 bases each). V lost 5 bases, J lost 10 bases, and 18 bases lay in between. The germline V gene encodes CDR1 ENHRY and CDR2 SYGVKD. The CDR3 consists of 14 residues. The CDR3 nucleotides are TGTGCCATCAGTCGGCAGAGCCGGGACGTCGAGCAGTTCTTC. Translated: CAISRQSRDVEQFF.

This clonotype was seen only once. CDR3 coding DNA: TGTGCCAGCAGCTCCCTGGGACAGGGTTTATCATTCCAAGAGACCCAGTACTTC. Translating it yields CASSSLGQGLSFQETQYF. This sequence joins TRBV28 and TRBJ2-1; TRBD1 matches 9 bases. TRBJ2-5 explains the end of the DNA better; the J call may be wrong. The CDR3 covers 18 residues. Germline CDR1 MDHEN, CDR2 SYDVKM.

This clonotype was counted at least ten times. The CDR3 nucleotides are TGTGCCAGCAGTTACCGGGGATTCGGCTATGGCTACACCTTC. Its translation: CASSYRGFGYGYTF. J is TRBJ1-2 and V is TRBV6-5; no definite D call. The CDR3 runs to 14 residues. V was shortened by 2 bases and J by 4 bases, with 11 bases between the two germline ends. Germline CDR1 and CDR2: MNHEY and SVGAGI.

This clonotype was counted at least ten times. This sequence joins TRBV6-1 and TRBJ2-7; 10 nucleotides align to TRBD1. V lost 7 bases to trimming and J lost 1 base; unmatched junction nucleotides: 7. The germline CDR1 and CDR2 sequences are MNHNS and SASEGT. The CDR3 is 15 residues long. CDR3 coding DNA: TGTGCCAGCAAGGACTGGGACAGGGGTTCCTACGAGCAGTACTTC. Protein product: CASKDWDRGSYEQYF.

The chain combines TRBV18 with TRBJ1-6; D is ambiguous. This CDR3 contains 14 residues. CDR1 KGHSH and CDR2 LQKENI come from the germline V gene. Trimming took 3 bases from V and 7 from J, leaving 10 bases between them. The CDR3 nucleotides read TGTGCCAGCTCACCTGAGCAGCCGAATTCACCCCTCCACTTT. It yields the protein CASSPEQPNSPLHF. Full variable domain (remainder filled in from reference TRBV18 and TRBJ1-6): NAGVMQNPRHLVRRRGQEARLRCSPMKGHSHVYWYRQLPEEGLKFMVYLQKENIIDESGMPKERFSAEFPKEGPSILRIQQVVRGDSAAYFCASSPEQPNSPLHFGNGTRLTVT.

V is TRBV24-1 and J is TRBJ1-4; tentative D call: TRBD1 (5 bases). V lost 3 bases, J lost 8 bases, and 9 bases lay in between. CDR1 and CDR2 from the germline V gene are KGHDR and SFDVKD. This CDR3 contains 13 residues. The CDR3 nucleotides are TGTGCCACCAGTGATGCCGGGGCCGAAAAACTGTTTTTT. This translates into CATSDAGAEKLFF.

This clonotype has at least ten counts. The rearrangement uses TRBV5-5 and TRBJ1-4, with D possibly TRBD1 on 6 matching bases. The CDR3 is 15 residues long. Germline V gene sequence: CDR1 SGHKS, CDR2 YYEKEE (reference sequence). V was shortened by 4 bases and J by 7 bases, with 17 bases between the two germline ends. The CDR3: CASSPGGGSSEKLFF. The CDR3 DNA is TGTGCCAGCAGCCCGGGGGGGGGCTCGAGTGAAAAACTGTTTTTT. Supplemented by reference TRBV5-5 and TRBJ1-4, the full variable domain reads DAGVTQSPTHLIKTRGQQVTLRCSPISGHKSVSWYQQVLGQGPQFIFQYYEKEERGRGNFPDRFSARQFPNYSSELNVNALLLGDSALYLCASSPGGGSSEKLFFGSGTQLSVL.

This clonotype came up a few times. The CDR3 reads CASRDREEEKLFF. CDR3 sequence (DNA): TGTGCCAGCCGGGACAGGGAGGAAGAAAAACTGTTTTTT. This chain uses TRBV19 with TRBJ1-4, with 9 nucleotides matching TRBD1. The junction had 7 bases not matched to a gene; V was cut back by 9 bases and J by 8 bases. Germline V gene lookup returns CDR1 LNHDA and CDR2 SQIVND (reference sequence). The CDR3 has 13 amino acids.

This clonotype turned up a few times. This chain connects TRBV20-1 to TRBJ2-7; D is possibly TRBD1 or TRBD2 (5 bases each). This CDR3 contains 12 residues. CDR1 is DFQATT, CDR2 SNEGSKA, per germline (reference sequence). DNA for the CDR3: TGCAGGGCCGGGACCGCGACCTACGAGCAGTACTTC. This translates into CRAGTATYEQYF.

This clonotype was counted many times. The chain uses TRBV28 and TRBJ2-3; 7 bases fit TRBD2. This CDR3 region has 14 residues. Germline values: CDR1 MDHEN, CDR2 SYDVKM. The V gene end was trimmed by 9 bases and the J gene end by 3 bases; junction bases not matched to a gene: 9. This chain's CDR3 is CASTDYGRTDTQYF. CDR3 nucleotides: TGTGCCAGTACCGATTACGGGAGGACAGATACGCAGTATTTT.

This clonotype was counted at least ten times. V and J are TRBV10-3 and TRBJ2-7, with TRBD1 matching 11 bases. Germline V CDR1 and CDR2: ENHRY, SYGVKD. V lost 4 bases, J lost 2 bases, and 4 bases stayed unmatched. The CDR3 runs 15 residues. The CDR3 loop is CAISGRDRGAYEQYF. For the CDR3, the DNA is TGTGCCATCAGTGGACGGGACAGGGGGGCCTACGAGCAGTACTTC.

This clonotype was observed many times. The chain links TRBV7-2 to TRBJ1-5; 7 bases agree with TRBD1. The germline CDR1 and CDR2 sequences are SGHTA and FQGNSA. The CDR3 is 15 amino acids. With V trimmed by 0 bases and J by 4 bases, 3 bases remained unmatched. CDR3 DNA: TGTGCCAGCAGCTTAGCACGACAGGGAAATCAGCCCCAGCATTTT. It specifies CASSLARQGNQPQHF.

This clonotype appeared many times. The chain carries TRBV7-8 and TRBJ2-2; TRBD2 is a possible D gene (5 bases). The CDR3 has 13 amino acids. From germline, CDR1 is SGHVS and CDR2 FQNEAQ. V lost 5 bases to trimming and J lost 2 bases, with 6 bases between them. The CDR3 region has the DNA TGTGCCAGCAGCGCTAGCAACACCGGGGAGCTGTTTTTT. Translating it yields CASSASNTGELFF. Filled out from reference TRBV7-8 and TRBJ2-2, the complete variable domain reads GAGVSQSPRYKVAKRGQDVALRCDPISGHVSLFWYQQALGQGPEFLTYFQNEAQLDKSGLPSDRFFAERPEGSVSTLKIQRTQQEDSAVYLCASSASNTGELFFGEGSRLTVL.

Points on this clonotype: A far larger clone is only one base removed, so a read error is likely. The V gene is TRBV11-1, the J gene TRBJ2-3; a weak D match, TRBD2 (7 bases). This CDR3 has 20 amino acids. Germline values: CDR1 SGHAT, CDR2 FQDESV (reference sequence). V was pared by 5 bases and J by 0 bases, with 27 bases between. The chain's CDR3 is CASSLPTLVGGGSSTDTQYF. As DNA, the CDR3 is TGTGCCAGCAGCCTCCCTACTTTGGTGGGAGGGGGATCTAGCACAGATACGCAGTATTTT.

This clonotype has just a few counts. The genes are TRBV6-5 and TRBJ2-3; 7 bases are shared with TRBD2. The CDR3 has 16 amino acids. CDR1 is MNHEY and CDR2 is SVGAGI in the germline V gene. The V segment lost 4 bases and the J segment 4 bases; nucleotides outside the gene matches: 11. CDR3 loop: CASSFLSGEGSDTQYF. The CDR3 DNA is TGTGCCAGCAGTTTCCTCAGCGGGGAAGGCTCAGATACGCAGTATTTT.

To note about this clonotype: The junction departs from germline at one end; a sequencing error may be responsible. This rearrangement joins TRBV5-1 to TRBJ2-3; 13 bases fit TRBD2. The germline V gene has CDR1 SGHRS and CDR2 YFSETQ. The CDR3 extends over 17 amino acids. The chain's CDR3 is CASSAGLAGSGRDTQYF. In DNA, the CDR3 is TGTGCCAGCAGCGCGGGACTAGCGGGGTCCGGGCGGGATACGCAGTATTTT.

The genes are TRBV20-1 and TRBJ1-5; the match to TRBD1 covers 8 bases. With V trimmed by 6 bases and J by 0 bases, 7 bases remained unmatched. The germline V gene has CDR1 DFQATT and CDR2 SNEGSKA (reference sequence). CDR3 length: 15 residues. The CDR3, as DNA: TGCAGTGCGACCAGGGGGCTCTATAGCAATCAGCCCCAGCATTTT. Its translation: CSATRGLYSNQPQHF.

The CDR3 region has the DNA TGCAGTGCTAAGGACGGACGACCAACTAATGAAAAACTGTTTTTT. This encodes CSAKDGRPTNEKLFF. This chain joins TRBV20-1 and TRBJ1-4; no clear D. The CDR3 is 15 amino acids. V lost 4 bases, J lost 0 bases, and 12 bases lay in between. CDR1 and CDR2 from the germline V gene are DFQATT and SNEGSKA (reference sequence).

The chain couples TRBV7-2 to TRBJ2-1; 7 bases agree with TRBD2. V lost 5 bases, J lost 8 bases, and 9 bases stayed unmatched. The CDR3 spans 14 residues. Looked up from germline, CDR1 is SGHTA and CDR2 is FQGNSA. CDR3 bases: TGTGCCAGCAGCCGGATCACTAGCGCGGATGAGCAGTTCTTC. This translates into CASSRITSADEQFF.

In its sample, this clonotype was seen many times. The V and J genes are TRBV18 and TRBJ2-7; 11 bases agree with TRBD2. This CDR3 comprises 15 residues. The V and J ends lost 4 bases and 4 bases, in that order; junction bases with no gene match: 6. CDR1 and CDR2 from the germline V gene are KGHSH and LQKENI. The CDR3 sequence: CASSLGLADNYEQYF. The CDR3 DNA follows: TGTGCCAGCTCACTGGGACTAGCGGATAATTACGAGCAGTACTTC.

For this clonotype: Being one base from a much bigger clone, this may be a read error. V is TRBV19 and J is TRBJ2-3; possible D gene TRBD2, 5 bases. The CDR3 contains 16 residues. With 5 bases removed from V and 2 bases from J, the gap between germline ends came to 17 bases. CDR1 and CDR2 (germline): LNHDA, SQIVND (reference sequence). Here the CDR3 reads CASSPPPDYNTDTQYF. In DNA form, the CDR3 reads TGTGCCAGTAGTCCCCCCCCCGACTACAACACAGATACGCAGTATTTT.

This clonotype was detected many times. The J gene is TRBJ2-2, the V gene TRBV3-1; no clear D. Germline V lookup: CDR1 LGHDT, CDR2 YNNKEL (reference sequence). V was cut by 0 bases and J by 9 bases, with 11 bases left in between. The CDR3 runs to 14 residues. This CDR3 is CASSQEASGRELFF. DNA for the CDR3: TGTGCCAGCAGCCAAGAGGCTAGTGGTAGGGAGCTGTTTTTT. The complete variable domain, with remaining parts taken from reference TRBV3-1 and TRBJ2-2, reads DTAVSQTPKYLVTQMGNDKSIKCEQNLGHDTMYWYKQDSKKFLKIMFSYNNKELIINETVPNRFSPKSPDKAHLNLHINSLELGDSAVYFCASSQEASGRELFFGEGSRLTVL.

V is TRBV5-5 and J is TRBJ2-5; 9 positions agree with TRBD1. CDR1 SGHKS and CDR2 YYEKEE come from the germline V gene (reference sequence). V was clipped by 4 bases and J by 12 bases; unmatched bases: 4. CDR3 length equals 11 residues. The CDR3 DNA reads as TGTGCCAGCAGCACCCGGACAGGGGAGTACTTC. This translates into CASSTRTGEYF.

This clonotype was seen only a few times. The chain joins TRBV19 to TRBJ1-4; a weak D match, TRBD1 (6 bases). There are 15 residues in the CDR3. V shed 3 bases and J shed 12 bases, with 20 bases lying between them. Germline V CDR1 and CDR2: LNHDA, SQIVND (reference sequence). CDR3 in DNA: TGTGCCAGTAGTATGATTATCCTTACCCGACAGGAACTGTTTTTT. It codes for CASSMIILTRQELFF.

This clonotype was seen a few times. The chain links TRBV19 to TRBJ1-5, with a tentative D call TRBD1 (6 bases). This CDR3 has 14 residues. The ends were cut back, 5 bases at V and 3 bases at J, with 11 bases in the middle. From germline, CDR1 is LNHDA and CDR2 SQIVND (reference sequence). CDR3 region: CASSFWTANQPQHF. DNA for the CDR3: TGTGCCAGTAGTTTTTGGACAGCCAATCAGCCCCAGCATTTT.

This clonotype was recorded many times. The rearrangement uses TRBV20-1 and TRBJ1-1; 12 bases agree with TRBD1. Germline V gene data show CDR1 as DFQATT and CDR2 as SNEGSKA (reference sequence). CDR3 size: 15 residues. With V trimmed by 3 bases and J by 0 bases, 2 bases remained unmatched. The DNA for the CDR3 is TGCAGTGCTAGGGGACAGGGGGCCGTGAACACTGAAGCTTTCTTT. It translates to CSARGQGAVNTEAFF.

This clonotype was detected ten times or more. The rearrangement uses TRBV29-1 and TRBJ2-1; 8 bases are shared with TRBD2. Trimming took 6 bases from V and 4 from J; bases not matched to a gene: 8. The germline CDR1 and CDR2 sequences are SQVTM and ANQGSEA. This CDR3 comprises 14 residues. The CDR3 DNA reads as TGCAGCGTCGATAGGCGGGAGGAGTACAATGAGCAGTTCTTC. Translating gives CSVDRREEYNEQFF.